This is a list of T cell receptor beta chains from one sample in a study of naive and memory T cell subsets. TCRdb passed the 5' RACE reads through MiXCR, listing each CDR3 protein once. The data hold roughly 62,000 distinct CDR3 sequences, with more than 7% observed a single time. All receptors derive from a male donor in good health. Both conserved end residues are part of each CDR3. D genes are given only for firm matches. Clone size is stated in some rows and not others, as once, few, many or a class when expanded.

d_call	clone_size	v_call	j_call	cdr3_nt	cdr3_aa
TRBD1	many	TRBV20-1	TRBJ1-2	TGCAGTGCGGGGACAGGGGGAGGATATGGCTACACCTTC	CSAGTGGGYGYTF
TRBD1	many	TRBV6-1	TRBJ2-7	TGTGCCAGCAGCCGGGACAGGGCCTACGAGCAGTACTTC	CASSRDRAYEQYF
-	many	TRBV6-6	TRBJ1-5	TGTGCCAGTTCGAGGGGGGAGGGTCAGCCCCAGCATTTT	CASSRGEGQPQHF
-	many	TRBV5-1	TRBJ2-5	TGCGCCAGCAGCCGTCAGGGGAGGACGGACAAAGAGACCCAGTACTTC	CASSRQGRTDKETQYF
-	-	TRBV5-1	TRBJ2-7	TGCGCCAGCAGCTTAGAAGGGAACAAGCAGTACTTC	CASSLEGNKQYF
-	-	TRBV5-4	TRBJ2-3	TGTGCCACCTCCCTTCCCTTGGAGGGCGCAGATACGCAGTATTTT	CATSLPLEGADTQYF
-	-	TRBV12-3/TRBV12-4	TRBJ2-6	TGTGCCAGCAGTTTAACGGGGGCGGGTTACCTAAACGCTGGGGCCAACGTCCTGACTTTC	CASSLTGAGYLNAGANVLTF
TRBD2	many	TRBV7-2	TRBJ2-1	TGTGCCAGCAGCCCAGGGGGGACTAGCGGGACGCTCAATGAGCAGTTCTTC	CASSPGGTSGTLNEQFF
TRBD2	many	TRBV20-1	TRBJ2-7	TGCAGTGCCTCCGGGACTAGCGGGGTTAAGCAGTACTTC	CSASGTSGVKQYF
-	many	TRBV11-1	TRBJ2-3	TGTGCCAGCAGCCAGGGACCTAGCACAGATACGCAGTATTTT	CASSQGPSTDTQYF
-	few	TRBV7-9	TRBJ1-2	TGTGCCAGCAGCTTATTAGGGGTTCATGGCTACACCTTC	CASSLLGVHGYTF
-	few	TRBV19	TRBJ2-3	TGTGCCAGTAGTATGTACCCAGATACGCAGTATTTT	CASSMYPDTQYF
TRBD1	-	TRBV11-2	TRBJ1-4	TGTGCCAGCAGCCACGCGGGACAGGGGGCAGCTAATGAAAAACTGTTTTTT	CASSHAGQGAANEKLFF
-	-	TRBV6-5	TRBJ2-3	TGTGCCAGCAGTTCTCGTCTAGATACGCAGTATTTT	CASSSRLDTQYF
TRBD2	many	TRBV30	TRBJ2-1	TGTGCCTGGACTAGCACTGGGAGGACTAGCGGTAACAATGAGCAGTTCTTC	CAWTSTGRTSGNNEQFF
TRBD1	-	TRBV20-1	TRBJ2-5	TGCAGTGCCGCTACCGGGACAGGGGAAGAGACCCAGTACTTC	CSAATGTGEETQYF
-	many	TRBV29-1	TRBJ1-1	TGCAGCGTTGAAGATGGTGGATGGGCGGGAGCGGCGGAAGCTTTCTTT	CSVEDGGWAGAAEAFF
-	-	TRBV7-6	TRBJ2-3	TGTGCCAGCAGCCCCCGAGCCAGGGGAGAGGGCACAGATACGCAGTATTTT	CASSPRARGEGTDTQYF
-	-	TRBV29-1	TRBJ2-3	TGCAGCGTTGATGTTGCAGGGAGCACAGATACGCAGTATTTT	CSVDVAGSTDTQYF
TRBD2	-	TRBV20-1	TRBJ2-1	TGCAGTGCTATTATAATGACTAGCGGGAGGGTTTTCGATGAGCAGTTCTTC	CSAIIMTSGRVFDEQFF
-	few	TRBV21-1	TRBJ2-7	TGTGCCAGCAGGTGGGGGGAAAACTACGAGCAGTACTTC	CASRWGENYEQYF
TRBD2	-	TRBV7-9	TRBJ2-1	TGTGCCAGCAGCTTAGGACTAGCGGGAGTTCGTGAGCAGTTCTTC	CASSLGLAGVREQFF
TRBD1	-	TRBV6-1	TRBJ2-5	TGTGCCAGCAAACTAAGGACAGGGCAAGCGTTCCAAGAGACCCAGTACTTC	CASKLRTGQAFQETQYF
TRBD1	many	TRBV6-2/TRBV6-3	TRBJ2-7	TGTGCCAGCAGTTACCCAGGACAGGTTCGGGGATTCGAGCAGTACTTC	CASSYPGQVRGFEQYF
-	-	TRBV5-6	TRBJ2-1	TGTGCCAGCAGCGTCGGACAGTTCAATGAGCAGTTCTTC	CASSVGQFNEQFF
-	-	TRBV29-1	TRBJ2-5	TGCAGCGTTGTATTCGAAGTTACAAGGAAGAACCAAGAGACCCAGTACTTC	CSVVFEVTRKNQETQYF
-	many	TRBV23-1	TRBJ2-1	TGCGCCAGCAGTCAAAAGGGGGGGAAGGGGAACAATGAGCAGTTCTTC	CASSQKGGKGNNEQFF
-	many	TRBV29-1	TRBJ2-7	TGCAGCGTTTCGGACGGCTCCGGCTACGAGCAGTACTTC	CSVSDGSGYEQYF
-	-	TRBV7-2	TRBJ2-5	TGTGCCAGCAGCTTAGGGGCTCGACGTACCGGACGAGAGACCCAGTACTTC	CASSLGARRTGRETQYF
TRBD2	many	TRBV4-2	TRBJ2-7	TGTGCCAGCAGCCAGACTAGCGGGGTCTACGAGCAGTACTTC	CASSQTSGVYEQYF
-	few	TRBV19	TRBJ1-1	TGTGCCAGTAGCGCGTTAGGGGGTGGCAGTTTCATGAACACTGAAGCTTTCTTT	CASSALGGGSFMNTEAFF
-	-	TRBV25-1	TRBJ1-6	TGTGCCAGCAGTGAATATCGAGGGACGGCCCTCCACTTT	CASSEYRGTALHF
-	-	TRBV5-1	TRBJ1-1	TGCGCCAGCAGCCCAGGGGAGGGGGGCCCGAACACTGAAGCTTTCTTT	CASSPGEGGPNTEAFF
TRBD1	-	TRBV2	TRBJ1-5	TGTGCCAGCAGTGGGGACAGCGGGGGCAATCAGCCCCAGCATTTT	CASSGDSGGNQPQHF
TRBD2	-	TRBV5-4	TRBJ2-7	TGTGCCAGCAGCTCAGCGGGACTAGCGGGACCGGGTGAGCAGTACTTC	CASSSAGLAGPGEQYF
TRBD1	-	TRBV12-3/TRBV12-4	TRBJ1-6	TGTGCCAGCAGTTTAACCGGGACAGGGCGCAGTTCACCCCTCCACTTT	CASSLTGTGRSSPLHF
TRBD1	many	TRBV7-8	TRBJ2-7	TGTGCCAGCAGCGATCTTGACAGGGACTACGAGCAGTACTTC	CASSDLDRDYEQYF
-	many	TRBV25-1	TRBJ2-1	TGTGCCAGCAGTGAGACTAGGGTCGACGAGTGGAACAATGAGCAGTTCTTC	CASSETRVDEWNNEQFF
TRBD1	few	TRBV14	TRBJ2-5	TGTGCCAGCAGCCAGATTGGGACAGGACAAGAGACCCAGTACTTC	CASSQIGTGQETQYF
TRBD2	many	TRBV10-3	TRBJ2-3	TGTGCCACCACGGGGAGCGGGATCCGGGCAGATACGCAGTATTTT	CATTGSGIRADTQYF
TRBD1	-	TRBV6-2/TRBV6-3	TRBJ1-1	TGTGCCAGTCGACAGGGGGCCTTCACTGAAGCTTTCTTT	CASRQGAFTEAFF
-	-	TRBV5-4	TRBJ2-5	TGTGCCAGCAGCCGGTCCGGGGGCCTAGAGGAGACCCAGTACTTC	CASSRSGGLEETQYF
TRBD1	few	TRBV11-2	TRBJ1-2	TGTGCCAGCAGCTTAGTCAGGGGGAGAGACTATGGCTACACCTTC	CASSLVRGRDYGYTF
-	-	TRBV6-1	TRBJ2-5	TGTGCCAGCAGTGATAGCCAGCTACAAGAGACCCAGTACTTC	CASSDSQLQETQYF
-	-	TRBV9	TRBJ1-1	TGTGCCAGCAGCGTAGGGGGATCCACTGAAGCTTTCTTT	CASSVGGSTEAFF
TRBD2	few	TRBV2	TRBJ2-1	TGTGCCAGCAACGGGGGGAGAACTCACAATGAGCAGTTCTTC	CASNGGRTHNEQFF
-	-	TRBV19	TRBJ2-1	TGTGCCAGTAGTACCGATACGGAGTTTGGCAATGAGCAGTTCTTC	CASSTDTEFGNEQFF
-	many	TRBV6-5	TRBJ2-5	TGTGCCAGCAGTTACGGTTCCGCGTTCGGAGAGACCCAGTACTTC	CASSYGSAFGETQYF
TRBD2	few	TRBV6-5	TRBJ2-1	TGTGCCAGCAGTCCCTCTAGCGGGAGGATTCATGAGCAGTTCTTC	CASSPSSGRIHEQFF
-	-	TRBV11-2	TRBJ2-7	TGTGCCAGCAGCCGACGGGTCGGGGAGAAACACGAGCAGTACTTC	CASSRRVGEKHEQYF
-	many	TRBV5-6	TRBJ2-1	TGTGCCAGCAGCTACGCATTCAATGAGCAGTTCTTC	CASSYAFNEQFF
TRBD1	many	TRBV3-1	TRBJ2-1	TGTGCCAGCAGCCCCTACGACAGGGGGCACAATGAGCAGTTCTTC	CASSPYDRGHNEQFF
-	few	TRBV27	TRBJ2-1	TGTGCCAGCAGTTTCGAAACAAGCTCCTACAATGAGCAGTTCTTC	CASSFETSSYNEQFF
-	many	TRBV29-1	TRBJ1-3	TGCAGCGTTGAAGATACGGGACGTACAGTCTCTGGAAACACCATATATTTT	CSVEDTGRTVSGNTIYF